The T cell receptor (beta chain) under discussion was sequenced for a study of blood T cell repertoires in COVID-19. This clone was counted many times. Repertoires were generated with immunoSEQ multiplex PCR, while TCRdb's copy carries only in-frame clones and drops some. The table includes a few hundred thousand clones, 65% to 90% detected once. The recovered donors of Cohort 3 showed two negative PCRs, clearance, or symptom resolution. This clonotype originated in a man aged 40-55 years who had recovered from COVID-19. The specimen sequenced was PBMCs or T cells enriched from blood (not recorded which).

The CDR3 sequence is CATSRPLAGGMTETQYF. The CDR3 DNA reads TGTGCCACCAGCAGGCCACTAGCGGGAGGGATGACAGAGACCCAGTACTTC. The J gene is TRBJ2-5, the V gene TRBV15; TRBD2 matches 13 bases. The CDR3 contains 17 residues. V was clipped by 3 bases and J by 4 bases; unmatched bases: 8. Germline-derived CDR1 and CDR2 are LNHNV and YYDKDF (reference sequence).